A selection of T cell receptor beta chains follows, all from one sample in a study of blood T cell repertoires in COVID-19. Generated by immunoSEQ multiplex PCR, the TCRdb table keeps only in-frame clones and is missing some. Of some 490,000 clones listed, approximately 91% were seen once; the top ten hold roughly 8%. Sample: PBMCs or T cells enriched from blood (not recorded which). These receptors were taken from a woman in her fifties or sixties who had recovered from COVID-19. The CDR3 runs from the conserved cysteine through the conserved F or W. The D gene is left open where the match is weak. A row's size may be missing; if present it is once, few, many or a size class.

d_call	v_call	clone_size	j_call	cdr3_aa	cdr3_nt
TRBD1	TRBV6-2/TRBV6-3	.	TRBJ1-5	CASSRTGGGQPQHF	TGTGCCAGCAGTCGGACAGGGGGAGGTCAGCCCCAGCATTTT
.	TRBV5-1	.	TRBJ2-7	CASSPGSRGSYEQYF	TGCGCCAGCAGCCCCGGGTCTAGGGGCTCCTACGAGCAGTACTTC
.	TRBV6-5	few	TRBJ1-5	CASSYGQNSNQPQHF	TGTGCCAGCAGTTACGGGCAGAATAGCAATCAGCCCCAGCATTTT
TRBD2	TRBV19	once	TRBJ2-3	CASSRRLAGGPGTDTQYF	TGTGCCAGTAGCCGTAGACTAGCGGGGGGGCCCGGCACAGATACGCAGTATTTT
TRBD1	TRBV9	.	TRBJ2-2	CASSVNRDRAFGELFF	TGTGCCAGCAGCGTAAACAGGGACAGGGCTTTCGGGGAGCTGTTTTTT
TRBD1	TRBV19	once	TRBJ1-1	CASSTQGDFTEAFF	TGTGCCAGTAGTACTCAGGGGGACTTCACTGAAGCTTTCTTT
.	TRBV11-2	.	TRBJ2-5	CASSRGPGFVQTQYF	TGTGCCAGCAGCCGCGGTCCGGGGTTTGTACAGACCCAGTACTTC
.	TRBV6-4	few	TRBJ1-2	CASSESSTFYGYTF	TGTGCCAGCAGTGAGAGTAGCACCTTCTATGGCTACACCTTC
.	TRBV3-1/TRBV3-2	.	TRBJ2-1	CASSQELLGYNEQFF	TGTGCCAGCAGCCAAGAATTGCTAGGCTACAATGAGCAGTTCTTC
.	TRBV15	.	TRBJ1-2	CATSRASRGYGYTF	TGTGCCACCAGCAGAGCCTCTCGGGGGTATGGCTACACCTTC
.	TRBV29-1	.	TRBJ1-3	CSAEKAAWIGNTIYF	TGCAGCGCTGAAAAAGCGGCCTGGATCGGAAACACCATATATTTT
TRBD1	TRBV6-5	.	TRBJ1-2	CASRTGTGDPYGYTF	TGTGCCAGCAGAACCGGGACAGGAGATCCCTATGGCTACACCTTC
.	TRBV4-2	.	TRBJ1-6	CASSQAGVSSPLHF	TGTGCCAGCAGCCAGGCCGGGGTTAGTTCACCCCTCCACTTT
.	TRBV4-2	.	TRBJ1-2	CASSQAGAYGYTF	TGTGCCAGCAGCCAAGCAGGGGCCTATGGCTACACCTTC
.	TRBV10-3	once	TRBJ1-5	CAISEGGAMGLNQPQHF	TGTGCCATCAGTGAGGGGGGGGCCATGGGGCTCAATCAGCCCCAGCATTTT
TRBD1	TRBV5-1	.	TRBJ1-2	CASSQGQRFGYTF	TGCGCCAGCAGCCAGGGACAGCGTTTTGGCTACACCTTC
TRBD1	TRBV7-9	.	TRBJ2-7	CASSSPTGVEQYF	TGTGCCAGCAGCTCGCCCACAGGGGTCGAGCAGTACTTC
TRBD2	TRBV7-8	.	TRBJ2-7	CASSFSRGGLSYEQYF	TGTGCCAGCAGCTTCAGCCGGGGGGGCCTATCCTACGAGCAGTACTTC
.	TRBV6-5	.	TRBJ1-1	CACGRDQGTEAFF	TGTGCTTGCGGGAGAGATCAGGGCACTGAAGCTTTCTTT
TRBD2	TRBV9	.	TRBJ2-1	CASSPGTSGSNEQFF	TGTGCCAGCAGCCCAGGGACTAGCGGATCCAATGAGCAGTTCTTC
TRBD1	TRBV19	.	TRBJ1-1	CASSTTGGTEAFF	TGTGCCAGTAGTACGACAGGGGGGACTGAAGCTTTCTTT
TRBD1	TRBV5-1	.	TRBJ2-7	CASSLGQGRFYEQYF	TGCGCCAGCAGCTTGGGACAGGGAAGATTCTACGAGCAGTACTTC
.	TRBV7-9	.	TRBJ2-3	CASSLERGGPDTQYF	TGTGCCAGCAGCTTAGAGAGGGGGGGGCCAGATACGCAGTATTTT
.	TRBV19	.	TRBJ1-2	CASSSTRGALYGYTF	TGTGCCAGTAGTTCAACAAGAGGAGCCCTCTATGGCTACACCTTC
.	TRBV2	once	TRBJ2-7	CASSGERRYEQYF	TGTGCCAGCAGTGGAGAACGTCGTTACGAGCAGTACTTC
.	TRBV9	.	TRBJ1-3	CASSVATEYTGNTIYF	TGTGCCAGCAGCGTAGCAACGGAGTATACTGGAAACACCATATATTTT
TRBD2	TRBV3-1/TRBV3-2	.	TRBJ2-1	CASSQGAGGLNEQFF	TGTGCCAGCAGCCAAGGAGCGGGGGGCCTCAATGAGCAGTTCTTC
.	TRBV24-1	.	TRBJ2-2	CATSDPGRNTGELFF	TGTGCCACCAGTGATCCAGGCAGGAACACCGGGGAGCTGTTTTTT
.	TRBV25-1	.	TRBJ1-2	CASSEYKTASNYGYTF	TGTGCCAGCAGTGAATACAAGACAGCCTCTAACTATGGCTACACCTTC
.	TRBV6-5	.	TRBJ2-1	CASTLGYNEQFF	TGTGCCAGCACGCTAGGCTACAATGAGCAGTTCTTC
.	TRBV3-1/TRBV3-2	.	TRBJ1-4	CASSHGGGDEKLFF	TGTGCCAGCAGCCACGGGGGAGGGGATGAAAAACTGTTTTTT